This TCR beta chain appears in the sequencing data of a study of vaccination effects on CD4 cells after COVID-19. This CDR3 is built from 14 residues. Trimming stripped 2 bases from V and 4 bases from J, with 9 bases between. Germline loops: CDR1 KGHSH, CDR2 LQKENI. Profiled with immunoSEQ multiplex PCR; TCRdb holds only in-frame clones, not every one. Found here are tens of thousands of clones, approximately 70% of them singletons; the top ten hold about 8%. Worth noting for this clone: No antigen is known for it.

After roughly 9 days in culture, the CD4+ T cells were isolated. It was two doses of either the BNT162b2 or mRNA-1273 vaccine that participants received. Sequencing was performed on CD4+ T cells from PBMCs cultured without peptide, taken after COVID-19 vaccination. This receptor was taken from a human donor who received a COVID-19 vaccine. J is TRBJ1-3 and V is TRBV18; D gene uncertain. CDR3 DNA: TGTGCCAGCTCACCAGGCCTCGACGGAAACACCATATATTTT. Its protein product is CASSPGLDGNTIYF.